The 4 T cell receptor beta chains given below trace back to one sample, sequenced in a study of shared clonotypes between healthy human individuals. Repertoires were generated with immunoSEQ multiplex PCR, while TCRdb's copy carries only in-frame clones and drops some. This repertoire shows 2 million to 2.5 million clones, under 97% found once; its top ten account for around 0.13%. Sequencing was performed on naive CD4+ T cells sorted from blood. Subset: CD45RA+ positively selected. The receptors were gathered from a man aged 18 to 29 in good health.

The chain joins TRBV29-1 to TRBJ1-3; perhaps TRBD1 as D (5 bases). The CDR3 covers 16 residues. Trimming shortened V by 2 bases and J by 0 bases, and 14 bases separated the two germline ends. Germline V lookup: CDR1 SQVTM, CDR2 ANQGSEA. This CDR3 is CSVEIQQARSGNTIYF. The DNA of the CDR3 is TGCAGCGTTGAAATCCAACAGGCCCGCTCTGGAAACACCATATATTTT.

CDR3 in DNA: TGTGCCAGTAGTATGGGCAGCTATAGCAATCAGCCCCAGCATTTT. Translation: CASSMGSYSNQPQHF. V gene TRBV19 combines with J gene TRBJ1-5; D is ambiguous. V was pared by 3 bases and J by 0 bases, with 9 bases between. The V gene's germline CDR1 is LNHDA and CDR2 SQIVND (reference sequence). This CDR3 region has 15 residues.

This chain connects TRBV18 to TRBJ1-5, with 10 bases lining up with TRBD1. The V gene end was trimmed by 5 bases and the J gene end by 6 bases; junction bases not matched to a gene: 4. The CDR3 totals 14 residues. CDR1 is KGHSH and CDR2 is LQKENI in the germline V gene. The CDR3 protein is CASSSGQGFQPQHF. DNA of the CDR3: TGTGCCAGCTCATCGGGACAGGGGTTTCAGCCCCAGCATTTT.

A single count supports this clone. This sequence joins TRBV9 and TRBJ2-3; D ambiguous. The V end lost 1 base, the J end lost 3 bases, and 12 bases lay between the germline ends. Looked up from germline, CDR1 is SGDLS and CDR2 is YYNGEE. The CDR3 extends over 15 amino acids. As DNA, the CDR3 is TGTGCCAGCAGCGTAAATTCTATAGAAACAGATACGCAGTATTTT. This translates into CASSVNSIETDTQYF. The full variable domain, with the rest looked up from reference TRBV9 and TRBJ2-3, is DSGVTQTPKHLITATGQRVTLRCSPRSGDLSVYWYQQSLDQGLQFLIQYYNGEERAKGNILERFSAQQFPDLHSELNLSSLELGDSALYFCASSVNSIETDTQYFGPGTRLTVL.